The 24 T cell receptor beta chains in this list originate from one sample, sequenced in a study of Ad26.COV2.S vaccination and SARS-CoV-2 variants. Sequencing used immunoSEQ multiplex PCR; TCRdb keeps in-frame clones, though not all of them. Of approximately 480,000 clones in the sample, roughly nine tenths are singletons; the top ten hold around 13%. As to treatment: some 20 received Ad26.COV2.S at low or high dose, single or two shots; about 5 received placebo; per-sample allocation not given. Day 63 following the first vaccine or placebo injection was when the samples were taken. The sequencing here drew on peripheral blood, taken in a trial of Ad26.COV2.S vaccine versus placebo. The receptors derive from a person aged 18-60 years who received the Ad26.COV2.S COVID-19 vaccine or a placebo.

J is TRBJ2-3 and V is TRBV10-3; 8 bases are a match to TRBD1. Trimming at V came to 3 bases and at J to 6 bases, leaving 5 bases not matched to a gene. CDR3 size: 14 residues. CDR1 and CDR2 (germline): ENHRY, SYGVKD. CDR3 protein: CAISDRGQGDTQYF. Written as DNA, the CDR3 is TGTGCCATCAGTGACAGGGGGCAAGGTGATACGCAGTATTTT.

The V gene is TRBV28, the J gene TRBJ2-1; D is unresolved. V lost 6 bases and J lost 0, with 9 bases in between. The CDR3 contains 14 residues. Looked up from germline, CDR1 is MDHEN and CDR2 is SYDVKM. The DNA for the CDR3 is TGTGCCAGCAGCCTACTACGCTCCTACAATGAGCAGTTCTTC. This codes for CASSLLRSYNEQFF.

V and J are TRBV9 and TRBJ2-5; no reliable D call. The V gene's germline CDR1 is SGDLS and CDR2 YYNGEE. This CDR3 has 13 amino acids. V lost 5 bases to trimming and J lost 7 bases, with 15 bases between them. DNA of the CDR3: TGTGCCAGCAGTAGTACCCCGTCCGGGACCCAGTACTTC. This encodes CASSSTPSGTQYF.

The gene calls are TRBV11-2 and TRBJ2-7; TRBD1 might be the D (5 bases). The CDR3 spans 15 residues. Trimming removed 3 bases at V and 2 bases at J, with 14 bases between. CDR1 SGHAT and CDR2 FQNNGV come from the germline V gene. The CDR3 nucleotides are TGTGCCAGCAGCTTGTGGGGCCGGAATACCTACGAGCAGTACTTC. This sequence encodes CASSLWGRNTYEQYF.

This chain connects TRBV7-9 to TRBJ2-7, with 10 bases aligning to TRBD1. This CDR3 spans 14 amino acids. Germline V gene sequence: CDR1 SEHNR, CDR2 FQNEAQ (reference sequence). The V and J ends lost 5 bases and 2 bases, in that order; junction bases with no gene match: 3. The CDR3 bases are TGTGCCAGCAGCCCCGGGACAGGGGCCTACGAGCAGTACTTC. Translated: CASSPGTGAYEQYF.

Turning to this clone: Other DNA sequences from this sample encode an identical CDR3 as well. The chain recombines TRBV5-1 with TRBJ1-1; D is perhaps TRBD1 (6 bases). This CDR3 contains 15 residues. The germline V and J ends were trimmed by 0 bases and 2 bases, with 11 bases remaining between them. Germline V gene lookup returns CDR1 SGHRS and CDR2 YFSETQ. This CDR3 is CASSLVGGPNTEAFF. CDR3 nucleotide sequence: TGCGCCAGCAGCTTGGTTGGGGGGCCTAACACTGAAGCTTTCTTT.

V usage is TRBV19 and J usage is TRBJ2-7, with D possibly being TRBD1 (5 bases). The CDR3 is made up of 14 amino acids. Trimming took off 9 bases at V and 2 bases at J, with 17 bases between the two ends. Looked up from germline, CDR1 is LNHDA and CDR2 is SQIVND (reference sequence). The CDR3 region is CASPPGHKTYEQYF. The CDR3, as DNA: TGTGCCAGCCCCCCCGGACACAAAACCTACGAGCAGTACTTC.

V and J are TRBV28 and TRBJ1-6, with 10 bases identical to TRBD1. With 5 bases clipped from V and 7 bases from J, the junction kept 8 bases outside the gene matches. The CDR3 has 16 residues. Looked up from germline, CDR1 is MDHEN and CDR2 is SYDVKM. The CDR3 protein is CASSMSAGQGNSPLHF. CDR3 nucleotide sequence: TGTGCCAGCAGTATGTCGGCGGGACAGGGGAATTCACCCCTCCACTTT.

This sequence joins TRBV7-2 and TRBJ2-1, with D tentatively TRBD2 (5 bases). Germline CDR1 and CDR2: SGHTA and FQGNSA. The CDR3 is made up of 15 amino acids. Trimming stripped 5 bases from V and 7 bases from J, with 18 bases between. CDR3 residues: CASSKSGLQSNEQFF. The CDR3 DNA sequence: TGTGCCAGCAGCAAAAGCGGTCTACAGAGTAATGAGCAGTTCTTC.

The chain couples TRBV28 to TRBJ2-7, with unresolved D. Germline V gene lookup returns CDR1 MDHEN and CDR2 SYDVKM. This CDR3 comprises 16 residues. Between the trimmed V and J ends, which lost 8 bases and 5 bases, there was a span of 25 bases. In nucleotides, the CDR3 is TGTGCCAGCGCAAAAATCACCGGGCCTAGGTGGGACGAGCAGTACTTC. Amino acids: CASAKITGPRWDEQYF.

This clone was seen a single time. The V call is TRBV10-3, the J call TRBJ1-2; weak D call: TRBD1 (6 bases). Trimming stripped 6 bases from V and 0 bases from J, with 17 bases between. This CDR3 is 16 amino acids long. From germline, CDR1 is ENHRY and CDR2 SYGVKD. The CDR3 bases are TGTGCCATCAGCCCTCAACAGGGAGCCCCTAACTATGGCTACACCTTC. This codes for CAISPQQGAPNYGYTF.

CDR3 residues: CASSLTVPSNDEQYF. The DNA of the CDR3 is TGCGCCAGCAGCTTGACGGTACCTTCTAACGACGAGCAGTACTTC. The rearrangement uses TRBV5-1 and TRBJ2-7; D uncertain. V was clipped by 1 base and J by 5 bases, with 16 bases between them. This CDR3 region has 15 residues. Per germline, CDR1 SGHRS and CDR2 YFSETQ.

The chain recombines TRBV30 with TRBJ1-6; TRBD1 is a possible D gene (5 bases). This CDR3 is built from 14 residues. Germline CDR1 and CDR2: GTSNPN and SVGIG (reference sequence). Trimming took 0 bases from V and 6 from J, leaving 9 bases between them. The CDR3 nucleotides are TGTGCCTGGAGTGTCGACAGAGCTAATTCACCCCTCCACTTT. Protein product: CAWSVDRANSPLHF.

CDR3 residues: CASTSGAASGGYTF. CDR3 coding DNA: TGTGCCAGCACCTCGGGGGCTGCATCGGGTGGCTACACCTTC. This chain uses TRBV7-2 with TRBJ1-2; tentatively, D is TRBD1 (6 bases). The germline V gene has CDR1 SGHTA and CDR2 FQGNSA. Trimming took 7 bases from V and 7 from J, leaving 19 bases between them. The CDR3 contains 14 residues.

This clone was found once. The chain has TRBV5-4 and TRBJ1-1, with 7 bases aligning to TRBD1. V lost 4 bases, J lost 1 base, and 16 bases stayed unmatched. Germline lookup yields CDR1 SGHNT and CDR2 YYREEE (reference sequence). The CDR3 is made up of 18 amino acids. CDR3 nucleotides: TGTGCCAGCAGCACGGACAGGACGGAGAGAATTAGGAACACTGAAGCTTTCTTT. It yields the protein CASSTDRTERIRNTEAFF. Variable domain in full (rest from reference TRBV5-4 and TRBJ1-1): ETGVTQSPTHLIKTRGQQVTLRCSSQSGHNTVSWYQQALGQGPQFIFQYYREEENGRGNFPPRFSGLQFPNYSSELNVNALELDDSALYLCASSTDRTERIRNTEAFFGQGTRLTVV.

The CDR3 reads CAWKSQGTEKLFF. The CDR3 bases are TGTGCCTGGAAGTCCCAGGGAACCGAAAAACTGTTTTTT. The genes are TRBV30 and TRBJ1-4; D is perhaps TRBD1 (5 bases). The CDR3 contains 13 residues. The germline V and J ends were trimmed by 4 bases and 8 bases, with 14 bases remaining between them. CDR1 and CDR2 from the germline V gene are GTSNPN and SVGIG (reference sequence).

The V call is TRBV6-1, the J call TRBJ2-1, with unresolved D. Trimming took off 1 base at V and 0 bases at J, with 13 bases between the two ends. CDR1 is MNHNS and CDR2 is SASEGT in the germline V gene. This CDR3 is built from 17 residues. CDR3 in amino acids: CASSEDVFPRSYNEQFF. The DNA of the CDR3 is TGTGCCAGCAGTGAAGATGTCTTCCCACGCTCCTACAATGAGCAGTTCTTC.

The CDR3 sequence is CASSLKGLAQYF. CDR3 coding DNA: TGTGCCAGCAGTTTAAAGGGATTGGCGCAGTATTTT. This chain uses TRBV28 with TRBJ2-3; D remains ambiguous. The CDR3 is 12 residues long. The V end lost 2 bases, the J end lost 10 bases, and 10 bases lay between the germline ends. The germline CDR1 and CDR2 sequences are MDHEN and SYDVKM.

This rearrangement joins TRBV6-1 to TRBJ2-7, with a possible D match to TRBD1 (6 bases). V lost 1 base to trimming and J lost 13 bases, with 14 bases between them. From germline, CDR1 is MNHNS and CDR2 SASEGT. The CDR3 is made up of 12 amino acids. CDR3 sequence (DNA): TGTGCCAGCAGTGAAGGACAGGTAACTCCTTACTTC. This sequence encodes CASSEGQVTPYF.

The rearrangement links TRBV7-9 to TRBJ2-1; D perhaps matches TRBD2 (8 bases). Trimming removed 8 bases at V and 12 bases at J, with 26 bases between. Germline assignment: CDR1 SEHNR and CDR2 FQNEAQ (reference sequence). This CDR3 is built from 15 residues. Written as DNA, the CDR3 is TGTGCCAGCGGAACCGGGACTAGGGGACCAGGGGGGCAGTTCTTC. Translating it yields CASGTGTRGPGGQFF. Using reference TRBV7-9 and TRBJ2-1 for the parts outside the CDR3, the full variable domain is DTGVSQNPRHKITKRGQNVTFRCDPISEHNRLYWYRQTLGQGPEFLTYFQNEAQLEKSRLLSDRFSAERPKGSFSTLEIQRTEQGDSAMYLCASGTGTRGPGGQFFGPGTRLTVL.

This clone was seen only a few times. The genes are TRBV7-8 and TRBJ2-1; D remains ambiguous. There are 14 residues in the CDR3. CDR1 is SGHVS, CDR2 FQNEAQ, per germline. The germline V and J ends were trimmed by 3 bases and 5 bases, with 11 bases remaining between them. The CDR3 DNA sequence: TGTGCCAGCAGCTTTACGGCTTTCGACAATGAGCAGTTCTTC. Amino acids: CASSFTAFDNEQFF.

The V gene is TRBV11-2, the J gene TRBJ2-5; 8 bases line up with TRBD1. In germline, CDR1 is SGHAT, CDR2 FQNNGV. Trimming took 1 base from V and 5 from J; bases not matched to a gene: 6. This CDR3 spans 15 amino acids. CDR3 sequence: CASSLARRGLETQYF. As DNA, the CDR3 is TGTGCCAGCAGCTTAGCCCGCAGGGGGCTCGAGACCCAGTACTTC.

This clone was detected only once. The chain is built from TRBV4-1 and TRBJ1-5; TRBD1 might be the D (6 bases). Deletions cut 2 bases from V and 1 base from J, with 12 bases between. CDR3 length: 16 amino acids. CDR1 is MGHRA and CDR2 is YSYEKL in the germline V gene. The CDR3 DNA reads TGCGCCAGCAGCCAAAAACAGGGCCCGAGCAATCAGCCCCAGCATTTT. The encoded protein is CASSQKQGPSNQPQHF.

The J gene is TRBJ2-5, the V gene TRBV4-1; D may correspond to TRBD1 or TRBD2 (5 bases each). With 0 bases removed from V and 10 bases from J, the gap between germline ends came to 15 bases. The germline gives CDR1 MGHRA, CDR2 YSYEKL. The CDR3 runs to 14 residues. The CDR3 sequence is CASSQDWGIEDQYF. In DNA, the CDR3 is TGCGCCAGCAGCCAAGATTGGGGGATTGAAGACCAGTACTTC.